These 16 T cell receptor beta chains originate from one sample sequenced in a study of blood T cell repertoires in COVID-19. Profiled with immunoSEQ multiplex PCR; TCRdb holds only in-frame clones, not every one. This table holds around 58,000 clones, roughly 85% found once. Sequenced: peripheral blood. The receptors were gathered from a human donor in a cohort sampled during active COVID-19.

The chain joins TRBV25-1 to TRBJ1-1; 7 bases agree with TRBD1. Trimming took 10 bases from V and 4 from J; bases not matched to a gene: 9. In germline, CDR1 is MGHDK, CDR2 SYGVNS. The CDR3 has 13 residues. In nucleotides, the CDR3 is TGTGCCACAAGACAGGGTAGCATCACTGAAGCTTTCTTT. Amino acids: CATRQGSITEAFF.

The V and J genes are TRBV14 and TRBJ2-7, with TRBD1 identical over 8 bases. J gave up 0 bases and V 1 base, and 2 bases lay outside the gene matches. The CDR3 covers 15 residues. Germline V CDR1 and CDR2: SGHDN, FVKESK. CDR3 loop: CASSQGTGTSYEQYF. CDR3 DNA sequence: TGTGCCAGCAGCCAAGGGACAGGGACCTCCTACGAGCAGTACTTC.

This sequence joins TRBV18 and TRBJ1-2, with TRBD1 identical over 8 bases. There are 17 residues in the CDR3. Trimming at V came to 4 bases and at J to 8 bases, leaving 18 bases not matched to a gene. CDR1 is KGHSH, CDR2 LQKENI, per germline. The CDR3 loop is CASSQGTGGLRSEGYTF. CDR3 coding DNA: TGTGCCAGCTCACAAGGGACAGGTGGGCTTCGGAGTGAGGGCTACACCTTC.

The chain employs TRBV24-1 and TRBJ2-1, with TRBD2 matching over 13 bases. Germline CDR1 and CDR2: KGHDR and SFDVKD. J was trimmed by 5 bases and V by 4 bases; bases with no gene match: 4. The length of the CDR3 is 16 residues. The CDR3 region is CATSEELAGGNNEQFF. CDR3 nucleotides: TGTGCCACCAGTGAGGAACTAGCGGGGGGGAACAATGAGCAGTTCTTC.

The rearrangement joins TRBV18 to TRBJ1-1; D is perhaps TRBD1 (5 bases). The ends were cut back, 5 bases at V and 0 bases at J, with 13 bases in the middle. Germline CDR1 is KGHSH and CDR2 is LQKENI. The CDR3 spans 15 residues. CDR3 sequence: CASSSLTDMNTEAFF. CDR3 nucleotide sequence: TGTGCCAGCTCATCCCTGACAGACATGAACACTGAAGCTTTCTTT.

The CDR3, as DNA: TGTGCCAGCAGCCTAAGATGGGGACAGGGGAGGATTCACTATGGCTACACCTTC. Translated, it gives CASSLRWGQGRIHYGYTF. The chain couples TRBV3-1 (or the pseudogene TRBV3-2) to TRBJ1-2, with TRBD1 matching over 10 bases. V was clipped by 4 bases and J by 3 bases; unmatched bases: 14. The V gene's germline CDR1 is LGHDT and CDR2 YNNKEL (reference sequence). The CDR3 runs 18 residues.

This chain links TRBV18 with TRBJ1-5, with 7 bases lining up with TRBD1. V was pared by 1 base and J by 2 bases, with 5 bases of the junction left unmatched. Germline CDR1 is KGHSH and CDR2 is LQKENI. This CDR3 comprises 16 residues. CDR3 DNA sequence: TGTGCCAGCTCACCACAGGGGGCTGCGGGCAATCAGCCCCAGCATTTT. As protein: CASSPQGAAGNQPQHF.

The chain links TRBV4-3 to TRBJ2-1, with 9 bases that match TRBD1. The CDR3 runs to 16 residues. Looked up from germline, CDR1 is LGHNA and CDR2 is YSLEER. With V trimmed by 4 bases and J by 5 bases, 9 bases remained unmatched. The CDR3 nucleotides read TGCGCCAGCAGCCTAAACCCGGGACAGGGTAACAATGAGCAGTTCTTC. This translates into CASSLNPGQGNNEQFF.

This clone was seen just once. DNA of the CDR3: TGTGCCAGCAGTGAACGAATAGCCGGGACAGGGGCCTACGAGCAGTACTTC. Its translation: CASSERIAGTGAYEQYF. This chain joins TRBV25-1 and TRBJ2-7, with TRBD1 identical over 10 bases. The CDR3 covers 17 residues. Germline V gene sequence: CDR1 MGHDK, CDR2 SYGVNS. V gave up 2 bases and J gave up 2 bases; unmatched junction bases: 9.

V is TRBV29-1 and J is TRBJ2-3, with 8 positions matching TRBD2. V shed 4 bases, J shed 1 base, and the junction held 1 base outside the gene matches. CDR3 length equals 13 residues. The germline gives CDR1 SQVTM, CDR2 ANQGSEA. Here the CDR3 DNA reads TGCAGCGTTGTGCGGGGGGGCACAGATACGCAGTATTTT. Translation: CSVVRGGTDTQYF.

A few counts support this clone. V usage is TRBV5-5 and J usage is TRBJ2-7, with 11 bases that match TRBD2. V shed 3 bases and J 3 bases; nucleotides not matched to a gene: 8. Looked up from germline, CDR1 is SGHKS and CDR2 is YYEKEE (reference sequence). This CDR3 has 16 residues. The CDR3 DNA is TGTGCCAGCAGCTCCTTCACTAGCGGGGGCAACTACGAGCAGTACTTC. Translating gives CASSSFTSGGNYEQYF.

There are a few counts of this clone. The CDR3 nucleotides are TGTGCCAGCAGTGACGGGAGCAATCAGCCCCAGCATTTT. This encodes CASSDGSNQPQHF. The gene calls are TRBV12-3 or TRBV12-4 and TRBJ1-5; D gene ambiguous. Trimming left V 5 bases short and J 1 base short, with 6 bases between. CDR3 length equals 13 residues.

The chain has TRBV10-1 and TRBJ2-3, with TRBD2 as a possible D gene (6 bases). Per the germline V gene, CDR1 is WNHNN and CDR2 is SYGVQD (reference sequence). The CDR3 runs 14 residues. V dropped 6 bases and J dropped 4 bases, with 14 bases sitting between them. This CDR3 reads CASRLATRADTQYF. CDR3 nucleotide sequence: TGCGCCAGCAGACTAGCAACCAGAGCAGATACGCAGTATTTT.

The rearrangement joins TRBV19 to TRBJ1-1; no definite D call. CDR3 length equals 10 residues. V lost 9 bases, J lost 7 bases, and 9 bases lay in between. CDR1 and CDR2 from the germline V gene are LNHDA and SQIVND (reference sequence). CDR3 region: CASSRGEAFF. In DNA form, the CDR3 reads TGTGCCAGCAGCCGGGGTGAAGCTTTCTTT. The entire variable domain, with the rest obtained from reference TRBV19 and TRBJ1-1, is as follows: DGGITQSPKYLFRKEGQNVTLSCEQNLNHDAMYWYRQDPGQGLRLIYYSQIVNDFQKGDIAEGYSVSREKKESFPLTVTSAQKNPTAFYLCASSRGEAFFGQGTRLTVV.

This sequence joins TRBV11-2 and TRBJ1-3; no clear D. The germline V gene encodes CDR1 SGHAT and CDR2 FQNNGV. The CDR3 covers 13 residues. Trimming took 5 bases from V and 4 from J, leaving 9 bases between them. CDR3 residues: CASSNLQGNTIYF. The CDR3 DNA reads as TGTGCCAGCAGCAACCTCCAGGGAAACACCATATATTTT. The full variable domain, rest sourced from reference TRBV11-2 and TRBJ1-3, is EAGVAQSPRYKIIEKRQSVAFWCNPISGHATLYWYQQILGQGPKLLIQFQNNGVVDDSQLPKDRFSAERLKGVDSTLKIQPAKLEDSAVYLCASSNLQGNTIYFGEGSWLTVV.

This sequence joins TRBV12-2 and TRBJ2-1; TRBD2 was called by the table and not checked on the DNA. TRBV12-2 is designated a pseudogene. CDR3 size: 17 residues. For the CDR3, the DNA is TGTGCAAGTCGCTTTAAAGCGGGGGGTTACTCCTACAATGAGCAGTTCTTC. This sequence encodes CASRFKAGGYSYNEQFF.